This section outlines one T cell receptor beta chain sequence together with its context. Antigen: not known. The CDR3 runs to 15 residues. From germline, CDR1 is MDHEN and CDR2 SYDVKM. Trimming left V 3 bases short and J 2 bases short, with 10 bases between. For each subset, genomic DNA was distributed in equal portions over several immunoSEQ plates. Assay used: immunoSEQ multiplex PCR; TCRdb lists only in-frame clones, some missing. The sample lists about 2.4 million clones, around nine tenths occurring once. This sample is drawn from a study of shared clonotypes between healthy human individuals. Study results and limitations: Across subsets, estimated richness was generally greater for naive than for memory populations. Generation probability values for non-shared clonotypes were lower than those for clonotypes shared by all four donors.

The receptor comes from a man aged 18 to 35 in good health. J is TRBJ2-2 and V is TRBV28, with D hard to call. Sequencing input: naive CD4+ T cells sorted from blood. The subset was: CD45RA+ positively selected. CDR3 amino acids: CASSLRSPNTGELFF. CDR3 in DNA: TGTGCCAGCAGTTTGCGTAGCCCAAACACCGGGGAGCTGTTTTTT.